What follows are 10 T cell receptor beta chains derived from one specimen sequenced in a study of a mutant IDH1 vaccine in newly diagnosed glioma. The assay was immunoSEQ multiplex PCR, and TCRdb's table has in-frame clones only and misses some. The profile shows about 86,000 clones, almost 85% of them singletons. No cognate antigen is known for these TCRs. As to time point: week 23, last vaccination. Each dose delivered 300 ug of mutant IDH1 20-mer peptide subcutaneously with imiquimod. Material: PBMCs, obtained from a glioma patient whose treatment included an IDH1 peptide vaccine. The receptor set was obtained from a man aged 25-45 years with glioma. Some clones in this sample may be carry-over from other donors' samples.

The CDR3 loop is CAWSDPGQGLRGTEAFF. The CDR3 DNA reads TGTGCCTGGAGTGATCCGGGACAGGGGTTGCGGGGAACTGAAGCTTTCTTT. The J gene is TRBJ1-1, the V gene TRBV30, with 10 bases fitting TRBD1. The CDR3 extends over 17 amino acids. V gave up 1 base and J gave up 5 bases; unmatched junction bases: 13. The germline V gene has CDR1 GTSNPN and CDR2 SVGIG (reference sequence).

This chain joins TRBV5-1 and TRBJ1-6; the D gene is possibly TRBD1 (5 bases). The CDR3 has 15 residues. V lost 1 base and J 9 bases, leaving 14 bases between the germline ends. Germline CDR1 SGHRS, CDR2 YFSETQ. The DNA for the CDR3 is TGCGCCAGCAGCTTGACGCAGGGAACTGGTTCACCCCTCCACTTT. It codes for CASSLTQGTGSPLHF.

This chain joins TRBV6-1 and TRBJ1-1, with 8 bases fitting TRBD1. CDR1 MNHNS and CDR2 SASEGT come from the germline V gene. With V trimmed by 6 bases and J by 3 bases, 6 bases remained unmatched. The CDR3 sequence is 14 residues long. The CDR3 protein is CASRRQGLDTEAFF. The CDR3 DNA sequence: TGTGCCAGCAGGAGACAGGGGTTGGACACTGAAGCTTTCTTT.

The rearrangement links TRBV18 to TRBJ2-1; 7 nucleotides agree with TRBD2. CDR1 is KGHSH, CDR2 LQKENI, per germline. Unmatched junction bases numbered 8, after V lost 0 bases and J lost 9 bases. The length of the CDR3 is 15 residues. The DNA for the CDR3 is TGTGCCAGCTCACCACCGGGCGGGAGTATAGGTGAGCAGTTCTTC. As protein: CASSPPGGSIGEQFF.

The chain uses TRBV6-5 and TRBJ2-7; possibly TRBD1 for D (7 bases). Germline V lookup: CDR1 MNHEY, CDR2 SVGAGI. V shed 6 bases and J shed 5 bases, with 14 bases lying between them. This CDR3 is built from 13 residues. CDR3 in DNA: TGTGCCAGCAGCAGGGGGGCGTACGACGAGCAGTACTTC. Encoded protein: CASSRGAYDEQYF.

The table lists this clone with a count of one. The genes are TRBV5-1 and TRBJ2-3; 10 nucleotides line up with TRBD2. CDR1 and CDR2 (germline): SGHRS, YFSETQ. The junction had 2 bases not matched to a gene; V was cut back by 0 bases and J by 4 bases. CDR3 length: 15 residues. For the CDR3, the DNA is TGCGCCAGCAGCTTGGTTAGCGGGAGGCCAGATACGCAGTATTTT. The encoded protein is CASSLVSGRPDTQYF.

Here the CDR3 DNA reads TGTGCCAGCAGTTCACTAGGACTAGCGGGGCACTACGAGCAGTACTTC. Its protein product is CASSSLGLAGHYEQYF. This chain joins TRBV27 and TRBJ2-7; 12 bases map to TRBD2. From germline, CDR1 is MNHEY and CDR2 SMNVEV (reference sequence). V shed 4 bases, J shed 3 bases, and the junction held 7 bases outside the gene matches. This CDR3 is 16 amino acids long.

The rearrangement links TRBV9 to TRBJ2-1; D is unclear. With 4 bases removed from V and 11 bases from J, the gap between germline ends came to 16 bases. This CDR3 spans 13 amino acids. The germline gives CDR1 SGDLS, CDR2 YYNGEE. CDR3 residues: CASSPLDGPKQFF. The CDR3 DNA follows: TGTGCCAGCAGCCCACTGGACGGTCCAAAGCAGTTCTTC. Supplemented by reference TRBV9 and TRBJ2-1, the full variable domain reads DSGVTQTPKHLITATGQRVTLRCSPRSGDLSVYWYQQSLDQGLQFLIQYYNGEERAKGNILERFSAQQFPDLHSELNLSSLELGDSALYFCASSPLDGPKQFFGPGTRLTVL.

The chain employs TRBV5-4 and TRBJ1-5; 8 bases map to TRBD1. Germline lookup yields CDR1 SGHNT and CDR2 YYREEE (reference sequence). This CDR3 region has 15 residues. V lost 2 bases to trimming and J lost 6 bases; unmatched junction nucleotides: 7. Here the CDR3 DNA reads TGTGCCAGCAGCTTCGGCGGGACAGGCGGTCAGCCCCAGCATTTT. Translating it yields CASSFGGTGGQPQHF.

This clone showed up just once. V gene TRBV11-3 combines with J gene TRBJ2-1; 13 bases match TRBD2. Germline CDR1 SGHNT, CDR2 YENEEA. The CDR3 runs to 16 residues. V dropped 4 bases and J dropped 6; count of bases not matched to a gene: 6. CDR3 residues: CASSSRTSGSPNEQFF. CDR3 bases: TGTGCCAGCAGCTCCAGGACTAGCGGGAGCCCCAATGAGCAGTTCTTC.